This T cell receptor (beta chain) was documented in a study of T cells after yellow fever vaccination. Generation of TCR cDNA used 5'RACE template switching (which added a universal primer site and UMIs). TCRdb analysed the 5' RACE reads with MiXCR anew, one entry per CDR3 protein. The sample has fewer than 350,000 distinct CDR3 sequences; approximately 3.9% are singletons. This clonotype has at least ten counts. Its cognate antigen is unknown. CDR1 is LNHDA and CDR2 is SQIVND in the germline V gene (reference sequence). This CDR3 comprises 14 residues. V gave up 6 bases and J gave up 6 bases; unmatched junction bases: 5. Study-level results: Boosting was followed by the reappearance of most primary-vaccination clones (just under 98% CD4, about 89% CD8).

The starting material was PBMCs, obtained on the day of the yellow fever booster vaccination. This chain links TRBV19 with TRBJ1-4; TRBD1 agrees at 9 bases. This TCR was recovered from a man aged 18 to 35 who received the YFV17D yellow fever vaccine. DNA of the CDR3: TGTGCCAGTAGCCTACAGGGGGCACATGAAAAACTGTTTTTT. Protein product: CASSLQGAHEKLFF.